This TCR beta chain was recorded in a study of blood T cell repertoires in COVID-19. Whole-study context: Sources were T cells, B-cell-depleted T cells, or PBMCs; the material itself was cDNA or gDNA.

Under the authors' procedure: Amplified reference gene primers provided the basis for estimating nucleated cell counts. Only in-frame clones appear in the TCRdb table, and some are missing; sequencing was by immunoSEQ multiplex PCR. That table supplies the V and J calls and clone size; D and trimming were determined from the DNA. The data show roughly 54,000 clones, 80% to 90% seen once. Germline-derived CDR1 and CDR2 are MGHDK and SYGVNS. The CDR3 is 17 amino acids. Between the trimmed V and J ends, which lost 0 bases and 4 bases, there was a span of 18 bases. The chain links TRBV25-1 to TRBJ2-5, with D possibly matching TRBD2 (5 bases). The sequenced sample was peripheral blood. The clonotype comes from a man aged 50 to 59 with acute or convalescent COVID-19. The CDR3 protein is CASSEYESASPIETQYF. The CDR3 DNA is TGTGCCAGCAGTGAATACGAGTCGGCTAGCCCTATAGAGACCCAGTACTTC.